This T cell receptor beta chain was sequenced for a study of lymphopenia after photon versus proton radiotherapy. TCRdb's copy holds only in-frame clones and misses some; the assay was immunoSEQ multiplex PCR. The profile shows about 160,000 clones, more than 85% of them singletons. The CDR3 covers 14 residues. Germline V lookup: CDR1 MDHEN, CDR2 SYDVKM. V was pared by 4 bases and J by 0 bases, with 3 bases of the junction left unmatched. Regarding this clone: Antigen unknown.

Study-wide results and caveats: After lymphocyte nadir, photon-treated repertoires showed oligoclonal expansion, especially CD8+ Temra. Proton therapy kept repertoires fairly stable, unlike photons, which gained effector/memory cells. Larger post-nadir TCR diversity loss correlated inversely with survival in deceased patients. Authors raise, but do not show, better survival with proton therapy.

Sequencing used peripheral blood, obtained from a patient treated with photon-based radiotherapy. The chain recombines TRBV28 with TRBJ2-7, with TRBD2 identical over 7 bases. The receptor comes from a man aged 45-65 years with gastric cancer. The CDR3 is CASSSSGLSYEQYF. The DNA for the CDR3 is TGTGCCAGCAGTTCTAGCGGTCTCTCCTACGAGCAGTACTTC.